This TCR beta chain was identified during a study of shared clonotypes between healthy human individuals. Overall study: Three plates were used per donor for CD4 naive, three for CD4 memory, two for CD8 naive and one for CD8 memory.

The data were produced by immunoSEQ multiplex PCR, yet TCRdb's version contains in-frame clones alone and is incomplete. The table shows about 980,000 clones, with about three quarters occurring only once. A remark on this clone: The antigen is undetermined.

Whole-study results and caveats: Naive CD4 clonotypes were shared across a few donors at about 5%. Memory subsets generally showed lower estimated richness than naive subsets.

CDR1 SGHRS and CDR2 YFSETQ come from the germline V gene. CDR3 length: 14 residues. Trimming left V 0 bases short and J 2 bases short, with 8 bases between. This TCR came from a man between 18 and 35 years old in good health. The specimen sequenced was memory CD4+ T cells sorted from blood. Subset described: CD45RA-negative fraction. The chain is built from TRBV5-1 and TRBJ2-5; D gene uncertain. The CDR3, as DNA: TGCGCCAGCAGCTTGGTGATGTCGCAAGAGACCCAGTACTTC. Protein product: CASSLVMSQETQYF. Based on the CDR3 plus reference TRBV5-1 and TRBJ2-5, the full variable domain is KAGVTQTPRYLIKTRGQQVTLSCSPISGHRSVSWYQQTPGQGLQFLFEYFSETQRNKGNFPGRFSGRQFSNSRSEMNVSTLELGDSALYLCASSLVMSQETQYFGPGTRLLVL.